The sequence of this T cell receptor (beta chain) was determined in a study of response to subunit inactivated influenza vaccine. General study findings and limits: Authors suggested each seasonal influenza vaccination recruits few new T cells.

TCRdb recomputed calls from the RT-PCR reads with MiXCR, one row per CDR3 protein. The data show hundreds of thousands of distinct CDR3 sequences, 12% seen once. V dropped 2 bases and J dropped 5; count of bases not matched to a gene: 7. Germline-derived CDR1 and CDR2 are MNHEY and SVGAGI. CDR3 length equals 15 residues. This clonotype was counted only a few times. Its target is unknown. The chain uses TRBV6-5 and TRBJ2-7; 9 bases are a match to TRBD2. The sequence came from a middle-aged man who received an inactivated influenza vaccine. Source: PBMCs from blood, taken on the day of vaccination. CDR3 protein: CASSYGSGSRDEQYF. CDR3 nucleotide sequence: TGTGCCAGCAGTTACGGTAGCGGGAGTCGGGACGAGCAGTACTTC.